These T cell receptor beta chains were read from a single sample in a study of HIV-infected patients and healthy controls. A single record per CDR3 protein comes from TCRdb applying MiXCR to the 5' RACE reads. In the table there are about 5,500 distinct CDR3 sequences, about 7.7% of which are singletons. The sequenced sample was blood, obtained before antiretroviral therapy. The receptor source for this set is an adult with HIV infection. The CDR3 runs from the conserved cysteine through the conserved F or W. Fields, in order: CDR3 DNA, CDR3 protein, clone size, V gene, J gene, D gene. The D gene is left open where the match is weak. Clone size is given for some rows only: seen once, a few or many times, or a class if the clone is expanded.

cdr3_nt: TGCAGCCCTGGACAGGGTTGGCAAGAGACCCAGTACTTC; cdr3_aa: CSPGQGWQETQYF; clone_size: few; v_call: TRBV29-1; j_call: TRBJ2-5; d_call: TRBD1
cdr3_nt: TGCGCCAGCAGACTGAGACTAGCGGGGCAAAGCACAGATACGCAGTATTTT; cdr3_aa: CASRLRLAGQSTDTQYF; clone_size: -; v_call: TRBV5-1; j_call: TRBJ2-3; d_call: TRBD2
cdr3_nt: TGTGCCAGCAGTTTCACCAGGACAGGTGGTCGGCCCCAGCATTTT; cdr3_aa: CASSFTRTGGRPQHF; clone_size: many; v_call: TRBV12-3/TRBV12-4; j_call: TRBJ1-5; d_call: TRBD1
cdr3_nt: TGCAGTGCTAGGCTAGCGGGAGAGGTGAATGAGCAGTTCTTC; cdr3_aa: CSARLAGEVNEQFF; clone_size: -; v_call: TRBV20-1; j_call: TRBJ2-1; d_call: TRBD2
cdr3_nt: TGTGCCAGCAGTTTATTCGCGGGAGGGCCCACCGGGGAGCTGTTTTTT; cdr3_aa: CASSLFAGGPTGELFF; clone_size: medium-sized; v_call: TRBV12-3/TRBV12-4; j_call: TRBJ2-2; d_call: TRBD2
cdr3_nt: TGCAGTGCTACGGGGATAGGGATCTCCTACAATGAGCAGTTCTTC; cdr3_aa: CSATGIGISYNEQFF; clone_size: -; v_call: TRBV20-1; j_call: TRBJ2-1; d_call: -
cdr3_nt: TGTGCCACGACAGGGGCAGACGGGACCTACGAGCAGTACTTC; cdr3_aa: CATTGADGTYEQYF; clone_size: many; v_call: TRBV10-3; j_call: TRBJ2-7; d_call: TRBD1
cdr3_nt: TGCGCCAGCAGTGATTCTGTAGAGGCCGGGGAGCTGTTTTTT; cdr3_aa: CASSDSVEAGELFF; clone_size: many; v_call: TRBV10-1; j_call: TRBJ2-2; d_call: -
cdr3_nt: TGCGCCAGCAGCTTGGGGACGGGTAATTACAATGAGCAGTTCTTC; cdr3_aa: CASSLGTGNYNEQFF; clone_size: -; v_call: TRBV5-1; j_call: TRBJ2-1; d_call: -
cdr3_nt: TGTGCCAGCTCGGAAGAGACCCAGTACTTC; cdr3_aa: CASSEETQYF; clone_size: medium-sized; v_call: TRBV7-9; j_call: TRBJ2-5; d_call: -
cdr3_nt: TGTGCCAGCAGTTACTCGTTCGCCAGGGACGAGACCTTAGGCACAGATACGCAGTATTTT; cdr3_aa: CASSYSFARDETLGTDTQYF; clone_size: large; v_call: TRBV6-6; j_call: TRBJ2-3; d_call: -